This is a list of T cell receptor beta chains from one sample in a study of blood T cell repertoires in COVID-19. Clones were read by immunoSEQ multiplex PCR, and TCRdb kept only the in-frame ones, dropping some. The top ten clones hold about 4.5% of a sample with 95,000 to 150,000 clones, 80% to 90% of them seen once. The material sequenced was peripheral blood. The receptors originated from a man in his forties or fifties with acute or convalescent COVID-19. The CDR3 runs from the conserved cysteine through the conserved F or W.

TRBV4-2,TRBJ1-2,CASSHPQGITNYGYTF
TRBV15,TRBJ2-5,CATSRDRLAGGYETQYF
TRBV2,TRBJ1-2,CASTAETGGYGYTF
TRBV11-1,TRBJ2-2,CASSLRRERELFF
TRBV7-2,TRBJ1-6,CASSLVRGTGGSPLHF
TRBV5-6,TRBJ2-1,CASSLIAGTGNFGEQFF
TRBV11-2,TRBJ2-2,CASSLVRSPGTGELFF
TRBV5-1,TRBJ2-2,CASSLGQGNTGELFF
TRBV19,TRBJ1-5,CASKGTASNQPQHF
TRBV6-1,TRBJ2-6,CASSSGLSGANVLTF
TRBV15,TRBJ1-2,CATSRGGEYYGYTF
TRBV14,TRBJ2-2,CASSRRLAVNTGELFF
TRBV19,TRBJ1-2,CASGPRGGGYTF
TRBV7-9,TRBJ2-7,CASSLEGQWKFYEQYF
TRBV5-8,TRBJ2-7,CASSLGQTRRYSYEQYF
TRBV2,TRBJ2-7,CASRVTGLNSYEQYF
TRBV18,TRBJ2-2,CASSPQGSNTGELFF
TRBV5-1,TRBJ2-5,CASSLVTGGTQETQYF
TRBV19,TRBJ1-1,CASSMTVNTEAFF
TRBV5-6,TRBJ1-2,CASSLNRDFGGYTF
TRBV19,TRBJ1-5,CASSSAGQGVGGNQPQHF
TRBV9,TRBJ1-6,CASSVAGQRDSPLHF
TRBV5-1,TRBJ2-7,CASSRGQGGYEQYF
TRBV11-2,TRBJ2-1,CASSPAPSGEQFF
TRBV3-1/TRBV3-2,TRBJ1-4,CASSQASRDEKLFF
TRBV29-1,TRBJ2-1,CSVEGQGLTDFEQFF
TRBV30,TRBJ2-5,CACRFYGAGGPQETQYF
TRBV3-1/TRBV3-2,TRBJ1-3,CASSRGSGGGNTIYF
TRBV29-1,TRBJ1-4,CSVGQATNEKLFF
TRBV5-1,TRBJ2-2,CASRGTGRGTGELFF
TRBV11-3,TRBJ2-1,CASSLDGASGLSEQFF
TRBV9,TRBJ1-1,CASSVASNTEAFF
TRBV5-4,TRBJ2-1,CASSLTRLAGSNEQFF
TRBV3-1/TRBV3-2,TRBJ2-1,CASSLPGSGSRYEQFF
TRBV19,TRBJ1-5,CASTLPGGRNQPQHF
TRBV18,TRBJ2-7,CASSKDRGFYEQYF
TRBV30,TRBJ1-1,CAWQNQGRTEAFF
TRBV2,TRBJ2-1,CATHPRTSGYNEQFF
TRBV4-3,TRBJ2-7,CASSQPGGGLSSYEQYF
TRBV7-2,TRBJ2-7,CASSLVVRTYEQYF
TRBV24-1,TRBJ2-3,CATSDPTRLWSTDTQYF
TRBV9,TRBJ2-1,CASNPGSSYNEQFF
TRBV9,TRBJ2-7,CASSGPGQNYEQYF
TRBV6-6,TRBJ1-1,CASRGDSRTEAFF
TRBV3-1/TRBV3-2,TRBJ1-1,CASSLSDRGNTEAFF
TRBV4-2,TRBJ1-2,CASSLSGQGPNGYTF
TRBV7-3,TRBJ1-4,CASSAGPGEKLFF
TRBV9,TRBJ1-2,CASSAPPHTYGYTF
TRBV6-2/TRBV6-3,TRBJ1-2,CASSYPPQGVRGYTF
TRBV5-1,TRBJ2-3,CASLAGGSLSTDTQYF
TRBV11-3,TRBJ2-3,CASSVRLGADTQYF
TRBV27,TRBJ2-1,CASSSPYSSGSNEQFF